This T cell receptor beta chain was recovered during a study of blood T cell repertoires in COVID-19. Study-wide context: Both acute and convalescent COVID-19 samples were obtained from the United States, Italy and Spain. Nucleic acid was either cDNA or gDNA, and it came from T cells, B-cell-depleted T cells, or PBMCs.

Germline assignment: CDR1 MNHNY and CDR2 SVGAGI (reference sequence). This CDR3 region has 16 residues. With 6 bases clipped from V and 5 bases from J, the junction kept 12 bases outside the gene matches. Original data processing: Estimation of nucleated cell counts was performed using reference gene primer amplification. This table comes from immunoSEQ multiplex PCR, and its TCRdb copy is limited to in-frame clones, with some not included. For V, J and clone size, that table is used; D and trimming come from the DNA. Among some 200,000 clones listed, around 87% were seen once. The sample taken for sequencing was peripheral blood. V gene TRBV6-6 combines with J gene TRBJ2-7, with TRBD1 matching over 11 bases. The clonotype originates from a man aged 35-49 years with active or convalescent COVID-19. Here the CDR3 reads CASSPGQGAGGNEQYF. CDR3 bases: TGTGCCAGCAGCCCCGGACAGGGGGCGGGCGGCAACGAGCAGTACTTC.